This note documents a single T cell receptor beta chain sequence. What it binds is unknown. The data originate from a study of T-cell reconstitution after alpha-beta-depleted transplantation in children. TCRbeta library construction was performed incorporating unique molecular identifiers. Each CDR3 protein gets one entry after TCRdb re-called the PCR reads with MiXCR. The sample contains some 300,000 distinct CDR3 sequences, roughly 7.8% of which appear only once. CDR3 length equals 14 residues. The V segment lost 7 bases and the J segment 2 bases; nucleotides outside the gene matches: 6. The germline V gene encodes CDR1 SGHRS and CDR2 YFSETQ. The study's findings and limits: The origin of alpha-beta T cells about two months after transplant was reportedly several hundred expanded graft clones. Certain patients had high TCRbeta diversity at day 60, and it came from recipient T cells and thymic progenitors that survived. At one year after transplant, newly produced T cells mostly accounted for T-cell counts and diversity.

The source was peripheral blood, collected 360 days after TCRalphabeta/CD19-depleted stem cell transplant. This receptor was obtained from a female patient aged 2-9 years who had a stem cell transplant for Fanconi anemia, so the T cells may come from the graft donor. This chain uses TRBV5-1 with TRBJ2-1; 7 positions match TRBD2. The CDR3 protein is CASGPGLPYNEQFF. CDR3 nucleotides: TGCGCCAGCGGTCCGGGACTACCCTACAATGAGCAGTTCTTC.